This T cell receptor (beta chain) was sequenced for a study of blood T cell repertoires in COVID-19. The trim removed 4 bases at V and 2 bases at J, leaving 1 base unmatched. Germline V lookup: CDR1 SGHDT, CDR2 YYEEEE. CDR3 length equals 13 residues. Produced via immunoSEQ multiplex PCR; TCRdb's table is partial and in-frame only. The sample carries about 250,000 clones, 80% to 85% recorded once. The sample consisted of peripheral blood. The source of this sequence is a man aged 40-55 years with acute or convalescent COVID-19. The J gene is TRBJ2-5, the V gene TRBV5-6; 8 bases align to TRBD2. DNA for the CDR3: TGTGCCAGCAGCCAGCGGGAGCAAGAGACCCAGTACTTC. This codes for CASSQREQETQYF.